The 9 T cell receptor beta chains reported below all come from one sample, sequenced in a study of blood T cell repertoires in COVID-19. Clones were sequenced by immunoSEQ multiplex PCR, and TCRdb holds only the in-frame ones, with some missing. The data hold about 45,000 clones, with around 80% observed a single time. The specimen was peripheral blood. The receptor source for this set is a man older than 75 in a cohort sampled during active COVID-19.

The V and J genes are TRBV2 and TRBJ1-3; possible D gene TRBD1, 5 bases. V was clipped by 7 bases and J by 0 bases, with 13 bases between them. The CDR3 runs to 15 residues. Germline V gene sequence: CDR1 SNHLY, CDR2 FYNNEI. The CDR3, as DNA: TGTGCCAGCACCGACAGATTCAGCTCTGGAAACACCATATATTTT. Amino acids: CASTDRFSSGNTIYF. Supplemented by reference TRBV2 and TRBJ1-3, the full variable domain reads EPEVTQTPSHQVTQMGQEVILRCVPISNHLYFYWYRQILGQKVEFLVSFYNNEISEKSEIFDDQFSVERPDGSNFTLKIRSTKLEDSAMYFCASTDRFSSGNTIYFGEGSWLTVV.

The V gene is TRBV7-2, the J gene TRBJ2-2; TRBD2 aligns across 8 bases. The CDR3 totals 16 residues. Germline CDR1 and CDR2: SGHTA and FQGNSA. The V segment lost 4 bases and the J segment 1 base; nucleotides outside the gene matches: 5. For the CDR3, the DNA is TGTGCCAGCAGCTCGAGGACTAGCCTGAACACCGGGGAGCTGTTTTTT. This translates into CASSSRTSLNTGELFF. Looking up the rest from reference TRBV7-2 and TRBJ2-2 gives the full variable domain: GAGVSQSPSNKVTEKGKDVELRCDPISGHTALYWYRQSLGQGLEFLIYFQGNSAPDKSGLPSDRFSAERTGGSVSTLTIQRTQQEDSAVYLCASSSRTSLNTGELFFGEGSRLTVL.

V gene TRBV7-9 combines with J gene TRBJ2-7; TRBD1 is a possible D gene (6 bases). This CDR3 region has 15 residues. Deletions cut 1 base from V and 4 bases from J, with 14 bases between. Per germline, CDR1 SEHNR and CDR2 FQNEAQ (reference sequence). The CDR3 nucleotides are TGTGCCAGCAGCTTAGGCGACAGGCCCGGTTACGAGCAGTACTTC. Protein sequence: CASSLGDRPGYEQYF. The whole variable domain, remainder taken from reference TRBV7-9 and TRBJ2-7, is DTGVSQNPRHKITKRGQNVTFRCDPISEHNRLYWYRQTLGQGPEFLTYFQNEAQLEKSRLLSDRFSAERPKGSFSTLEIQRTEQGDSAMYLCASSLGDRPGYEQYFGPGTRLTVT.

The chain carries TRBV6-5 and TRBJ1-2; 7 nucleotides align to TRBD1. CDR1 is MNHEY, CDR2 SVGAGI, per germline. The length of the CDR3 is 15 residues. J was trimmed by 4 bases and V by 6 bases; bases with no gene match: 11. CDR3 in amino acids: CASSQTGPLGYGYTF. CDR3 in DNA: TGTGCCAGCAGCCAGACAGGGCCATTAGGCTATGGCTACACCTTC.

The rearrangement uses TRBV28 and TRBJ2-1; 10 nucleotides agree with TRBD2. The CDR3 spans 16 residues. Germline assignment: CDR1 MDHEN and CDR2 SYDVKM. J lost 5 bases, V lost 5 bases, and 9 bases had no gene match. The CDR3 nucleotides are TGTGCCAGCAGTCGCCCCACTAGCGGGGCTAACAATGAGCAGTTCTTC. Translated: CASSRPTSGANNEQFF.

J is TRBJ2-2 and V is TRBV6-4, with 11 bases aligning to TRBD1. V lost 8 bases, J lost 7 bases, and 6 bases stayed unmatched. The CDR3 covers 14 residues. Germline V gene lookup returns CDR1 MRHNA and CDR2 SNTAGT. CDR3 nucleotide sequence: TGTGCCAGCTCCAAGGACAGGGGGCGCGGGGAGCTGTTTTTT. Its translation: CASSKDRGRGELFF.

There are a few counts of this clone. The CDR3, as DNA: TGTGCCAGTAGTACCCGGACGGGGAGAGCTGGAAACACCATATATTTT. Amino acid sequence: CASSTRTGRAGNTIYF. The rearrangement joins TRBV19 to TRBJ1-3; D call uncertain. CDR1 and CDR2 from the germline V gene are LNHDA and SQIVND (reference sequence). With 4 bases removed from V and 2 bases from J, the gap between germline ends came to 15 bases. CDR3 length: 16 amino acids.

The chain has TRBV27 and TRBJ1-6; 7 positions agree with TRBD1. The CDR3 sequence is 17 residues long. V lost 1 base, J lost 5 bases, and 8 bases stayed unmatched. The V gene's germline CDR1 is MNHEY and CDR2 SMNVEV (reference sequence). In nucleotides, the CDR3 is TGTGCCAGCAGTTTATTCCGACAGGGCCTCCATAATTCACCCCTCCACTTT. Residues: CASSLFRQGLHNSPLHF.

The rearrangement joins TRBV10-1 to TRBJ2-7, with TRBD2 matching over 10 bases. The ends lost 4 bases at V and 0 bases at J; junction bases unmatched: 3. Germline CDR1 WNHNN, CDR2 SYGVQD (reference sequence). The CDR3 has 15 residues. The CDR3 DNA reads TGCGCCAGCAGTGGTTCTAGCGGGAGCTCCTACGAGCAGTACTTC. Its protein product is CASSGSSGSSYEQYF.